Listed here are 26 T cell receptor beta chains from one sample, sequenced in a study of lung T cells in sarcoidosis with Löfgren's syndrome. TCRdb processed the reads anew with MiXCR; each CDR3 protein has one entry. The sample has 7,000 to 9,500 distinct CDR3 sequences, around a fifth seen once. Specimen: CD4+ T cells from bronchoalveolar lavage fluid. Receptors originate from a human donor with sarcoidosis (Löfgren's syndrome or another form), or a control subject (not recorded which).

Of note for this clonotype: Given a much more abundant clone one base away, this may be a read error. The CDR3 protein is CASETSLGDTQYF. CDR3 DNA sequence: TGTGCTAGTGAAACGAGTTTAGGGGATACGCAGTATTTT. This chain links TRBV12-5 with TRBJ2-3; unclear D gene. Trimming left V 7 bases short and J 6 bases short, with 14 bases between. CDR1 is LGHNT, CDR2 FRNRAP, per germline. CDR3 length: 13 residues.

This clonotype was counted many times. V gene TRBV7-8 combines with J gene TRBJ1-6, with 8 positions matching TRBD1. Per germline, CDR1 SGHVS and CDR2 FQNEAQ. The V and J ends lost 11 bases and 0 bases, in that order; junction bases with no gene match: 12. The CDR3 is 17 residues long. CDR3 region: CACRQGSPISYNSPLHF. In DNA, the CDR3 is TGTGCCTGCCGACAGGGGTCGCCTATCTCCTATAATTCACCCCTCCACTTT.

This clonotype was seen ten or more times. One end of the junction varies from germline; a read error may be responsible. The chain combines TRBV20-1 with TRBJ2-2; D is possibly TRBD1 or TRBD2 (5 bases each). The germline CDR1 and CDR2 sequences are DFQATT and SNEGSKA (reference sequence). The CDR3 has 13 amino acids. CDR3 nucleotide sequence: TGCAGTGCGAGAGGGGCGAACACCGGGGAGCTGTTTTTT. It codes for CSARGANTGELFF.

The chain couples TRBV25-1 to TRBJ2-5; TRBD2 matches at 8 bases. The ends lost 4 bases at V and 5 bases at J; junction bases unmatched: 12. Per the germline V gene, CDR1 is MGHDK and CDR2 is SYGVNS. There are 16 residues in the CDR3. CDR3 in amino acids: CASSVKRGPLFETQYF. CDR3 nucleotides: TGTGCCAGCAGTGTGAAGCGGGGGCCCCTTTTTGAGACCCAGTACTTC.

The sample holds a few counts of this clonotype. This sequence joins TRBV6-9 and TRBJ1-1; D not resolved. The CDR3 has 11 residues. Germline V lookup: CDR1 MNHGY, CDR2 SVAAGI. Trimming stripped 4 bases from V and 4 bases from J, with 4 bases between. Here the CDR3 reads CASSSGTEAFF. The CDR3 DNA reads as TGTGCCAGCAGTTCGGGCACTGAAGCTTTCTTT.

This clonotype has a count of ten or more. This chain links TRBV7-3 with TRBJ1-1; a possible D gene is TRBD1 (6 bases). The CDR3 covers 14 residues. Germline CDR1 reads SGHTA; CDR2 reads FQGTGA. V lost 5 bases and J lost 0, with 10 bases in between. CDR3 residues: CASSPRGMNTEAFF. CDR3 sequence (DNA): TGTGCCAGCAGCCCCAGGGGTATGAACACTGAAGCTTTCTTT.

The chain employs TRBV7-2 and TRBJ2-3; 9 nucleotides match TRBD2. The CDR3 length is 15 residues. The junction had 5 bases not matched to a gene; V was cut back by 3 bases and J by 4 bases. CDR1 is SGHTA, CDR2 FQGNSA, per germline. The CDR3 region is CASSLIAGVADTQYF. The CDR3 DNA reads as TGTGCCAGCAGCTTGATAGCGGGGGTCGCAGATACGCAGTATTTT.

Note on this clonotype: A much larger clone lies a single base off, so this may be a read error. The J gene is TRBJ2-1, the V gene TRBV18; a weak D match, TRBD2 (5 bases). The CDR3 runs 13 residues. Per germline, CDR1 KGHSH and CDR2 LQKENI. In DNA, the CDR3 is TGTGCCAGCTCACCAAGGACTTACAATGAGCAGCTCTTC. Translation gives CASSPRTYNEQLF.

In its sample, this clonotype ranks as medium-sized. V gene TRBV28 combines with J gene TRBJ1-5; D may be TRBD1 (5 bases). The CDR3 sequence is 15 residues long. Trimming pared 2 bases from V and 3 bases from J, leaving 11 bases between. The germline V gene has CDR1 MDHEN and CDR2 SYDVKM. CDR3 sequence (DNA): TGTGCCAGCAGTTTAGGGGGATCGAACAATCAGCCCCAGCATTTT. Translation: CASSLGGSNNQPQHF.

CDR3: CASSREIFTGELFF. The CDR3 DNA is TGCGCCAGCAGTCGGGAGATCTTCACCGGGGAGCTGTTTTTT. The gene calls are TRBV5-1 and TRBJ2-2, with a weak D call TRBD2 (6 bases). The ends were cut back, 5 bases at V and 4 bases at J, with 12 bases in the middle. The CDR3 loop spans 14 amino acids. CDR1 and CDR2 from the germline V gene are SGHRS and YFSETQ.

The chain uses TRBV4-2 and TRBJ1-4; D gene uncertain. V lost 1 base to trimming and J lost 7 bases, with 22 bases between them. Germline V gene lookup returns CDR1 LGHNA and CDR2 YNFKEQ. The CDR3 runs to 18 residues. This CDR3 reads CASSQGPQWPIGSEKLFF. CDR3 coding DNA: TGTGCCAGCAGCCAAGGACCACAGTGGCCCATCGGGAGTGAAAAACTGTTTTTT.

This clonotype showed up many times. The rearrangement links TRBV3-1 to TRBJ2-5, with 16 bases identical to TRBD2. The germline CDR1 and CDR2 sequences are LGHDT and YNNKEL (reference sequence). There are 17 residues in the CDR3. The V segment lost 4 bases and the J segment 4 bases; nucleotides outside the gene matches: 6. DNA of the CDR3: TGTGCCAGCAGCCCCGGGACTAGCGGGGGGGCCGGAGAGACCCAGTACTTC. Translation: CASSPGTSGGAGETQYF.

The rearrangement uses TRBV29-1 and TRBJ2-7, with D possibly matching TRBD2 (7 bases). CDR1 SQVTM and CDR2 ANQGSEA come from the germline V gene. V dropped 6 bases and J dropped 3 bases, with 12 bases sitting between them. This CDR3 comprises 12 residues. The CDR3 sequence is CSVIGGGYEQYF. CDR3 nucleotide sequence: TGCAGCGTCATAGGGGGGGGCTACGAGCAGTACTTC.

The CDR3 DNA is TGTGCCAGCAGCTTAGTACGCGCAGGTCAATCACCCCTCCACTTT. Amino acids: CASSLVRAGQSPLHF. This sequence joins TRBV7-2 and TRBJ1-6; no reliable D call. The CDR3 runs to 15 residues. Germline V gene sequence: CDR1 SGHTA, CDR2 FQGNSA. V was clipped by 1 base and J by 10 bases, with 14 bases between them.

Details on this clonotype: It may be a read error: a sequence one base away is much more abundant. The CDR3 reads CAGSYGTGGGTDTQYF. DNA for the CDR3: TGTGCCGGCAGTTACGGGACAGGGGGAGGCACAGATACGCAGTATTTT. The V call is TRBV6-6, the J call TRBJ2-3; 11 bases are shared with TRBD1. Germline V gene sequence: CDR1 MNHNY, CDR2 SVGAGI (reference sequence). The CDR3 consists of 16 residues.

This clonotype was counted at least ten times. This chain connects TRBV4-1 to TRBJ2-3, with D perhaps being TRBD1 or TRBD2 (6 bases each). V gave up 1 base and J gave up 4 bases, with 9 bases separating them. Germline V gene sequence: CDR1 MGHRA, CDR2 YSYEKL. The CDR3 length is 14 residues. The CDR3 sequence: CASSQAGGPDTQYF. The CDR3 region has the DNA TGCGCCAGCAGCCAAGCCGGGGGCCCAGATACGCAGTATTTT.

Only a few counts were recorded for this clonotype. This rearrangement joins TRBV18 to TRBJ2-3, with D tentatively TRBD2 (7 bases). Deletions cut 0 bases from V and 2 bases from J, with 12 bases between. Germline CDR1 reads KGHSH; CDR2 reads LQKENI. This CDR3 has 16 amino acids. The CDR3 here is CASSPPGGHHTDTQYF. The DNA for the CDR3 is TGTGCCAGCTCACCACCGGGGGGGCACCACACAGATACGCAGTATTTT.

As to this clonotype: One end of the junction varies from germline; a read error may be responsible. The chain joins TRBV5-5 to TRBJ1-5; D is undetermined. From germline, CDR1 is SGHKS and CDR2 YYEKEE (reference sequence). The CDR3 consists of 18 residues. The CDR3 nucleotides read TGTGCCAGCAGCTTGGGTGGAGGGCAGTATTATAGCAATCAGCCCCGGCATTTT. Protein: CASSLGGGQYYSNQPRHF. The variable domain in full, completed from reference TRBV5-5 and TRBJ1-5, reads DAGVTQSPTHLIKTRGQQVTLRCSPISGHKSVSWYQQVLGQGPQFIFQYYEKEERGRGNFPDRFSARQFPNYSSELNVNALLLGDSALYLCASSLGGGQYYSNQPRHFGDGTRLSIL.

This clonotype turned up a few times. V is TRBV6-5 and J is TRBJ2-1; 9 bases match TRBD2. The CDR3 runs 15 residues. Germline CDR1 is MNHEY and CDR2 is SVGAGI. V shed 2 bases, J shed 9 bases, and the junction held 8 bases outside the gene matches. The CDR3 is CASSYAAGGPGEQFF. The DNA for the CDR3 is TGTGCCAGCAGTTACGCGGCGGGGGGGCCGGGTGAGCAGTTCTTC.

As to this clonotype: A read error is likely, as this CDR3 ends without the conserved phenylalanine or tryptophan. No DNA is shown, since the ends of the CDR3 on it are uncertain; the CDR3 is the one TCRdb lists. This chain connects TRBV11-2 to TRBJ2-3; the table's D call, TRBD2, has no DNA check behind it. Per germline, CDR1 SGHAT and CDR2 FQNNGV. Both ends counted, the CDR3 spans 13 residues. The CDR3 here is CASSPQLVDTQCS.

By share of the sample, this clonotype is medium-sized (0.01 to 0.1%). CDR3 protein: CASTPGEDGNTIYF. Written as DNA, the CDR3 is TGTGCCAGTACCCCAGGGGAGGATGGAAACACCATATATTTT. V usage is TRBV19 and J usage is TRBJ1-3; weak D call: TRBD1 (6 bases). From germline, CDR1 is LNHDA and CDR2 SQIVND (reference sequence). Trimming stripped 7 bases from V and 3 bases from J, with 13 bases between. This CDR3 has 14 amino acids.

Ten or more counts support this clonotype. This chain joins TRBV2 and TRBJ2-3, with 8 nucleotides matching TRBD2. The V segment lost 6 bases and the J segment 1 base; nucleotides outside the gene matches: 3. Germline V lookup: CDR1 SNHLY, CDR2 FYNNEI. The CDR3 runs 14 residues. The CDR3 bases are TGTGCCAGCAGGAGTAGCGGGGGCACAGATACGCAGTATTTT. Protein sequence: CASRSSGGTDTQYF.

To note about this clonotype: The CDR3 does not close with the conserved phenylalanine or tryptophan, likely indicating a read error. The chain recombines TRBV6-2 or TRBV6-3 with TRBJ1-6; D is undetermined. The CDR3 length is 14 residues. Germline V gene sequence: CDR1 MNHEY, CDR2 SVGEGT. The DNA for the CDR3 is TGTGCCGGCAGGATAGAATCCTATAATTCACCCCTCCACTCT. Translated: CAGRIESYNSPLHS.

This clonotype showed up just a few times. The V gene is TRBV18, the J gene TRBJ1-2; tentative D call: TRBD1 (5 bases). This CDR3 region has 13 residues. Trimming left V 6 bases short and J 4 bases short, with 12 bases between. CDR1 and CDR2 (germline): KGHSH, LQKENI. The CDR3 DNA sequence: TGTGCCAGCTCTCCGGGACCGTCCTATGGCTACACCTTC. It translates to CASSPGPSYGYTF. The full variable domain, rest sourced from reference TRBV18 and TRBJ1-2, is NAGVMQNPRHLVRRRGQEARLRCSPMKGHSHVYWYRQLPEEGLKFMVYLQKENIIDESGMPKERFSAEFPKEGPSILRIQQVVRGDSAAYFCASSPGPSYGYTFGSGTRLTVV.

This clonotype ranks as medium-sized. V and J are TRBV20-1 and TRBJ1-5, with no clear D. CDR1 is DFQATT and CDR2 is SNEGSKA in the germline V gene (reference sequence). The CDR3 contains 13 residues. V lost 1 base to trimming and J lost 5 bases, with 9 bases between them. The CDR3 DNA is TGCAGTGCTAGAGTACATCGGGATCAGCCCCAGCATTTT. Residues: CSARVHRDQPQHF.

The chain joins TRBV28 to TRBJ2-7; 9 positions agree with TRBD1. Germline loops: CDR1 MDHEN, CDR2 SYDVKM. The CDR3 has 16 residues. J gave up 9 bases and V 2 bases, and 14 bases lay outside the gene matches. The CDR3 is CASSLGIPGQGYGQYF. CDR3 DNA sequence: TGTGCCAGCAGTTTAGGCATCCCGGGACAGGGCTATGGGCAGTACTTC.